This entry is about one TCR beta chain. This entry comes from a study of blood T cell repertoires in COVID-19. Original analysis: Amplification of reference gene primers provided the estimated nucleated cell counts. Measured with immunoSEQ multiplex PCR; TCRdb has only the in-frame clones, and not every one. That table is the source of V, J and clone size, and D and trimming were worked out from the DNA. The sample carries approximately 110,000 clones, less than 75% recorded once. The material sequenced was peripheral blood. The clonotype comes from a human donor with acute or convalescent COVID-19. The donor label of this sample is uncertain.

CDR3 coding DNA: TGTGCCAGCAGCCAACGAGGACAGGTTGGCCAGCCCCAGCATTTT. This gives the protein CASSQRGQVGQPQHF. The chain employs TRBV3-1 (or the pseudogene TRBV3-2) and TRBJ1-5, with 7 bases aligning to TRBD1. The CDR3 is 15 amino acids. Trimming took 2 bases from V and 7 from J; bases not matched to a gene: 8. Per the germline V gene, CDR1 is LGHDT and CDR2 is YNNKEL (reference sequence).